Listed below are T cell receptor beta chains from one sample, sequenced in a study of OX40 agonist ivuxolimab in advanced cancers. Assay used: immunoSEQ multiplex PCR; TCRdb lists only in-frame clones, some missing. The data show approximately 94,000 clones, more than 90% seen once. Sequenced here: CD4+ or CD8+ T cells sorted from blood, sampled in a trial of the OX40 agonist ivuxolimab. These receptors were obtained from an adult with an advanced solid tumor such as melanoma, head and neck, liver or kidney cancer. Each CDR3 is given without its conserved first and last residue.

j_call v_call cdr3_length cdr3_aa
TRBJ2-7 TRBV5-8 12 ASSFRGRTYEQY
TRBJ2-3 TRBV15 12 ATSRLALGDTQY
TRBJ2-3 TRBV27 11 ASSFLPFDTQY
TRBJ1-1 TRBV5-6 11 ASSLDGGTEAF
TRBJ2-3 TRBV5-6 13 ASSWPQGSTDTQY
TRBJ2-3 TRBV9 13 ASSVDAGRTDTQY
TRBJ1-6 TRBV4-3 16 ASSQDVGTSLNNSPLH
TRBJ2-5 TRBV5-1 13 ASSSLSAPQETQY
TRBJ2-1 TRBV10-3 11 AISQGSYNEQF
TRBJ2-2 TRBV7-3 11 ASSLVGPGELF
TRBJ1-2 TRBV2 12 ASSGPDLKAGYT
TRBJ1-2 TRBV5-1 10 ALLASVRGYT
TRBJ2-5 TRBV9 14 ASSERTGDGQETQY
TRBJ1-2 TRBV19 14 ASSPGQGRFNYGYT